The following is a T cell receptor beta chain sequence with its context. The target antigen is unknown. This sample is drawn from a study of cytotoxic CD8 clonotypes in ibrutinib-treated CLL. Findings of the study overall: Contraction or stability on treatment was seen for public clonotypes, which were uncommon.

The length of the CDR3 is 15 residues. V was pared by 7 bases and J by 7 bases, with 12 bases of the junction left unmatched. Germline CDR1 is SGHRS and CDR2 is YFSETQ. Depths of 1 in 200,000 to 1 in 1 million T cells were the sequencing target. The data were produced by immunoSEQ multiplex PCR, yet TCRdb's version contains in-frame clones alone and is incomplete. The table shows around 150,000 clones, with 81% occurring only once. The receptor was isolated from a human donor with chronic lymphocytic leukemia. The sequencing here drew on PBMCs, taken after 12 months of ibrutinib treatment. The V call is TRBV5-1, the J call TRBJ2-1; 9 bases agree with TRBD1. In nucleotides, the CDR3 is TGCGCCAGCTCCCCCACGGGACAGGGTATTAATGAGCAGTTCTTC. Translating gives CASSPTGQGINEQFF.